The 8 T cell receptor beta chains presented below share a single source sample, sequenced in a study of blood T cell repertoires in COVID-19. Here immunoSEQ multiplex PCR was the method, and the copy in TCRdb shows in-frame clones only, minus some. The profile shows some 250,000 clones, about 90% of them singletons. Sequencing input: PBMCs or T cells enriched from blood (not recorded which). These receptors were collected from a human donor in a cohort exposed to, infected with or recovered from COVID-19 (not recorded which). The donor label of this sample is uncertain.

The V gene is TRBV11-2, the J gene TRBJ1-5, with 7 bases fitting TRBD1. Germline lookup yields CDR1 SGHAT and CDR2 FQNNGV. The CDR3 length is 14 residues. V gave up 5 bases and J gave up 7 bases; unmatched junction bases: 8. The CDR3: CASSLQGPGQPQHF. DNA of the CDR3: TGTGCCAGCAGCCTACAGGGGCCGGGGCAGCCCCAGCATTTT.

V is TRBV4-1 and J is TRBJ2-3; 13 positions match TRBD2. Germline CDR1 MGHRA, CDR2 YSYEKL. Trimming cost V 4 bases and J 4 bases; bases outside gene matches: 5. The CDR3 runs to 16 residues. CDR3 DNA sequence: TGCGCCAGCAGCCCATCGGGACTAGCGGGGTCAGATACGCAGTATTTT. This encodes CASSPSGLAGSDTQYF.

This chain uses TRBV4-3 with TRBJ1-2; no clear D gene. This CDR3 contains 17 residues. Looked up from germline, CDR1 is LGHNA and CDR2 is YSLEER. Trimming removed 1 base from V and 5 bases from J, with 20 bases in between. The CDR3 sequence is CASSQGALTHEGYGYTF. Written as DNA, the CDR3 is TGCGCCAGCAGCCAAGGGGCGCTTACTCATGAGGGTTATGGCTACACCTTC.

The chain has TRBV3-1 (or the pseudogene TRBV3-2) and TRBJ1-2; 10 nucleotides agree with TRBD1. With V trimmed by 3 bases and J by 3 bases, 7 bases remained unmatched. Germline-derived CDR1 and CDR2 are LGHDT and YNNKEL (reference sequence). CDR3 length: 16 amino acids. The CDR3 loop is CASSHLDRGHDYGYTF. The DNA of the CDR3 is TGTGCCAGCAGCCACCTAGACAGGGGGCATGACTATGGCTACACCTTC.

The V and J genes are TRBV13 and TRBJ2-2, with D hard to call. V lost 0 bases, J lost 6 bases, and 5 bases lay in between. The length of the CDR3 is 13 residues. CDR1 is PRHDT, CDR2 FYEKMQ, per germline (reference sequence). The CDR3 bases are TGTGCCAGCAGCTTAGGCCGAGCCGGGGAGCTGTTTTTT. Translating it yields CASSLGRAGELFF. The full variable domain, completed using reference TRBV13 and TRBJ2-2, is AAGVIQSPRHLIKEKRETATLKCYPIPRHDTVYWYQQGPGQDPQFLISFYEKMQSDKGSIPDRFSAQQFSDYHSELNMSSLELGDSALYFCASSLGRAGELFFGEGSRLTVL.

V gene TRBV24-1 combines with J gene TRBJ2-1; possible D gene TRBD2, 5 bases. Germline-derived CDR1 and CDR2 are KGHDR and SFDVKD. V was clipped by 3 bases and J by 4 bases, with 12 bases between them. The CDR3 runs 15 residues. CDR3 nucleotide sequence: TGTGCCACCAGTGATACCGGGAAAGGATACAATGAGCAGTTCTTC. Translated, it gives CATSDTGKGYNEQFF.

This chain joins TRBV5-1 and TRBJ2-5; D remains ambiguous. Germline V CDR1 and CDR2: SGHRS, YFSETQ. The V end lost 5 bases, the J end lost 7 bases, and 15 bases lay between the germline ends. The CDR3 is made up of 13 amino acids. The CDR3 sequence: CASSPIESGTQYF. In nucleotides, the CDR3 is TGCGCCAGCAGTCCTATTGAGTCTGGGACCCAGTACTTC.

V and J are TRBV19 and TRBJ1-6, with D maybe TRBD1 (6 bases). Germline V gene lookup returns CDR1 LNHDA and CDR2 SQIVND (reference sequence). Trimming removed 6 bases at V and 7 bases at J, with 16 bases between. The CDR3 has 15 amino acids. CDR3 sequence (DNA): TGTGCCAGTAGCCGACAGGCCCGTCGGAATTCACCCCTCCACTTT. Amino acids: CASSRQARRNSPLHF.